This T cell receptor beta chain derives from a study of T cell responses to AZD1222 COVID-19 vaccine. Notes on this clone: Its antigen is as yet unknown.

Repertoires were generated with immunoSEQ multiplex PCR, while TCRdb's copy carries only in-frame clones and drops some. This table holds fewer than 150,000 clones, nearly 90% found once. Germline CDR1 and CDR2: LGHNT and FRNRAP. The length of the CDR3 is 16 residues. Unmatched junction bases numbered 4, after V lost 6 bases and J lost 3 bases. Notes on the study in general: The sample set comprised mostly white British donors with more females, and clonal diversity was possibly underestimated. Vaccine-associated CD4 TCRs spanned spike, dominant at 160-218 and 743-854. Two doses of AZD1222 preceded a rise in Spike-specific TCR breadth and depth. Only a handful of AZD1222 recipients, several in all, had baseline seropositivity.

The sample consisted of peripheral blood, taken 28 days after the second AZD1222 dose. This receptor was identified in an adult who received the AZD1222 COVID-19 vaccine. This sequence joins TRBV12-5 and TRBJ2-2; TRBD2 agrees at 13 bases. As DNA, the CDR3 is TGTGCTAGTGGACCGGGACTAGCGGGATACACCGGGGAGCTGTTTTTT. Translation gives CASGPGLAGYTGELFF.